These 8 T cell receptor beta chains share one sample of origin, sequenced in a study of T cell changes during pregnancy in multiple sclerosis. Repertoires were generated with immunoSEQ multiplex PCR, while TCRdb's copy carries only in-frame clones and drops some. Here the sample spans about 59,000 clones, roughly nine tenths being singletons. This sample comprised peripheral blood, obtained before pregnancy. The source of these receptors is a female donor with multiple sclerosis, enrolled in a pregnancy study.

This chain uses TRBV7-3 with TRBJ1-1, with D unclear. With 5 bases removed from V and 2 bases from J, the gap between germline ends came to 12 bases. CDR3 length: 14 amino acids. Germline V gene sequence: CDR1 SGHTA, CDR2 FQGTGA. CDR3 sequence (DNA): TGTGCCAGCAGCGCTGTAGGCGGAAACACTGAAGCTTTCTTT. Protein: CASSAVGGNTEAFF.

The gene calls are TRBV7-9 and TRBJ2-2; TRBD2 matches 9 bases. CDR1 SEHNR and CDR2 FQNEAQ come from the germline V gene (reference sequence). The CDR3 extends over 16 amino acids. The junction had 7 bases not matched to a gene; V was cut back by 4 bases and J by 4 bases. CDR3 DNA: TGTGCCAGCAGCTCAATAGCGGGGGTTGTCACCGGGGAGCTGTTTTTT. Amino acid sequence: CASSSIAGVVTGELFF.

The J gene is TRBJ1-5, the V gene TRBV6-1, with 7 positions matching TRBD1. This CDR3 is 14 amino acids long. Unmatched junction bases numbered 7, after V lost 4 bases and J lost 7 bases. Germline-derived CDR1 and CDR2 are MNHNS and SASEGT. This CDR3 reads CASSVDRVGQPQHF. The CDR3 bases are TGTGCCAGCAGTGTAGACAGGGTAGGACAGCCCCAGCATTTT.

J is TRBJ1-2 and V is TRBV12-5; unclear D gene. The germline CDR1 and CDR2 sequences are LGHNT and FRNRAP. This CDR3 contains 14 residues. The germline V and J ends were trimmed by 6 bases and 7 bases, with 18 bases remaining between them. The CDR3 region is CASGSAGRTGGYTF. The DNA of the CDR3 is TGTGCTAGTGGCTCAGCGGGCAGGACGGGTGGCTACACCTTC.

CDR3 in amino acids: CASSYSGSGGAETQYF. The CDR3 nucleotides read TGTGCCAGCAGTTACTCGGGGAGCGGGGGGGCGGAGACCCAGTACTTC. The V gene is TRBV6-5, the J gene TRBJ2-5, with 10 bases lining up with TRBD2. V lost 0 bases to trimming and J lost 5 bases; unmatched junction nucleotides: 6. CDR1 MNHEY and CDR2 SVGAGI come from the germline V gene. The CDR3 is 16 residues long.

This chain connects TRBV10-3 to TRBJ1-2; D not resolved. CDR1 is ENHRY and CDR2 is SYGVKD in the germline V gene. This CDR3 region has 13 residues. V gave up 7 bases and J gave up 8 bases, with 17 bases separating them. For the CDR3, the DNA is TGTGCCATCACCCCGCGGGAGGCGGAGGGCTACACCTTC. As protein: CAITPREAEGYTF.

The chain couples TRBV20-1 to TRBJ1-2; D gene uncertain. The V end lost 0 bases, the J end lost 6 bases, and 5 bases lay between the germline ends. This CDR3 is built from 11 residues. Germline V gene sequence: CDR1 DFQATT, CDR2 SNEGSKA (reference sequence). The CDR3 nucleotides are TGCAGTGCTAGAGATCACAATGGCTACACCTTC. The encoded protein is CSARDHNGYTF.

This clone was observed once. The V call is TRBV19, the J call TRBJ1-4; possible D gene TRBD1, 6 bases. Germline loops: CDR1 LNHDA, CDR2 SQIVND (reference sequence). Trimming cost V 10 bases and J 8 bases, with 14 bases left between them. CDR3 length equals 12 residues. The CDR3 DNA reads TGTGCCACCACAGGGAATTACGAAAAACTGTTTTTT. This sequence encodes CATTGNYEKLFF.